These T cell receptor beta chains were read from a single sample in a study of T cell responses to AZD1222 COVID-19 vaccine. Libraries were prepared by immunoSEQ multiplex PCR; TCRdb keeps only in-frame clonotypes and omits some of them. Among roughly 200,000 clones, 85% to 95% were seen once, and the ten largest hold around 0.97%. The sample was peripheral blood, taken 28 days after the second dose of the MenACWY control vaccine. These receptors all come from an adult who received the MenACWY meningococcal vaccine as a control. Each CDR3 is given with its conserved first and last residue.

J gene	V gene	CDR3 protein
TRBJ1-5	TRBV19	CASSPGQGARKTQHF
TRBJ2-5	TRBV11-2	CASSLGSRGGETQYF
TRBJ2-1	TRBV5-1	CASSSPSYNEQFF
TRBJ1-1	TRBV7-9	CASSLARGAGTEAFF
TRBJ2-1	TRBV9	CASSVRGASYNEQFF
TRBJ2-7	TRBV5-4	CASSFELSSYEQYF
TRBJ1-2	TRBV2	CASSETQYTSGYTF
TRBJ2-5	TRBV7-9	CASSRQEVETQYF
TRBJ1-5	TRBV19	CASSMEENQPQHF
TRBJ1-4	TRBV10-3	CATSSGGDNEKLFF
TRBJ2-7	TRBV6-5	CASSLSGAGEQYF
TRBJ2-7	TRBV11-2	CASSFQGGPNEQYF
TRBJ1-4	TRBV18	CASSESGTGNEKLFF
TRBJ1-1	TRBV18	CASSPRMAAGNTEAFF
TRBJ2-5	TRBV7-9	CASSTRLLKAKETQYF
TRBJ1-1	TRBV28	CASSQVREAFF
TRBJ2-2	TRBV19	CASSRPRLAGGRDTGELFF
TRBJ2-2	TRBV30	CAWMADLSYTGELFF
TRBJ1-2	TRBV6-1	CASSEALWGGYGYTF
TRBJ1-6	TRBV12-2	CASRPGTGSFLSYNSPLHF
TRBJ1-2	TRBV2	CASSEPGQGAEGYTF
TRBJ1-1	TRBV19	CASSIVGQPNTEAFF
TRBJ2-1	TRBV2	CASRDIRDNEQFF
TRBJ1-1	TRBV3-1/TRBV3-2	CASSPLSGNTEAFF
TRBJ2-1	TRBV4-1	CASSPEGGGAAYNEQFF
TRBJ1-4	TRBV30	CAWSLGRGHFEKLFF
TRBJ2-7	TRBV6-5	CASSSPRASYEQYF
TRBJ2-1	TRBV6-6	CASSYGRDRGNEQFF
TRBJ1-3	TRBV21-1	CASSGGADGNTIYF